These 7 T cell receptor beta chains came from one sample sequenced in a study of T cells in Graves' hyperthyroidism and ophthalmopathy. Amplified regions were TCR beta CDR3 sequences from RNA transcripts. Carried out on the TCR CDR3, a first-round RT-PCR used the HTBI primer set. MiXCR, applied by TCRdb to the multiplex PCR reads, yields one record per CDR3 protein. The sample includes about 480,000 distinct CDR3 sequences, over 13% of them seen just once. What was sequenced was blood. Every receptor here comes from a woman between 18 and 29 years old with Graves' hyperthyroidism.

In its sample, this clonotype was seen many times. The chain has TRBV12-3 or TRBV12-4 and TRBJ2-5; TRBD2 agrees at 7 bases. The CDR3 totals 13 residues. After removal of 8 bases from V and 5 bases from J, the junction contained 8 bases not matched to a gene. CDR3 loop: CASGGRRGETQYF. Written as DNA, the CDR3 is TGTGCCAGCGGCGGACGGCGGGGGGAGACCCAGTACTTC.

This clonotype has a count of ten or more. This chain joins TRBV30 and TRBJ2-5; 10 nucleotides align to TRBD2. The length of the CDR3 is 16 residues. Per the germline V gene, CDR1 is GTSNPN and CDR2 is SVGIG (reference sequence). J was trimmed by 1 base and V by 0 bases; bases with no gene match: 5. For the CDR3, the DNA is TGTGCCTGGAGTGTCTTGGTAGCGGGAGGCCAAGAGACCCAGTACTTC. The encoded protein is CAWSVLVAGGQETQYF.

This clonotype was observed at least ten times. V gene TRBV20-1 combines with J gene TRBJ2-5; 7 nucleotides match TRBD1. Germline V gene sequence: CDR1 DFQATT, CDR2 SNEGSKA (reference sequence). Unmatched junction bases numbered 7, after V lost 5 bases and J lost 7 bases. The CDR3 runs 12 residues. CDR3 DNA sequence: TGCAGTGCTGGGGGCGGACAGGCGACCCAGTACTTC. Its protein is CSAGGGQATQYF.

This clonotype was picked up a small number of times. The CDR3 loop is CASSSDPSGRARDTQYF. The CDR3 nucleotides read TGTGCCAGCAGTTCCGATCCTAGCGGGAGGGCCAGAGATACGCAGTATTTT. The chain has TRBV12-3 or TRBV12-4 and TRBJ2-3; 12 bases map to TRBD2. Unmatched junction bases numbered 10, after V lost 4 bases and J lost 5 bases. This CDR3 comprises 17 residues.

The chain has TRBV29-1 and TRBJ1-2; the D is unclear. V was pared by 5 bases and J by 1 base, with 8 bases between. Germline assignment: CDR1 SQVTM and CDR2 ANQGSEA. CDR3 size: 12 residues. The DNA for the CDR3 is TGCAGCGTTAGCTCCCTTAACTATGGCTACACCTTC. It codes for CSVSSLNYGYTF. Using reference TRBV29-1 and TRBJ1-2 for the parts outside the CDR3, the full variable domain is SAVISQKPSRDICQRGTSLTIQCQVDSQVTMMFWYRQQPGQSLTLIATANQGSEATYESGFVIDKFPISRPNLTFSTLTVSNMSPEDSSIYLCSVSSLNYGYTFGSGTRLTVV.

With respect to this clonotype: The conserved phenylalanine or tryptophan normally closing the CDR3 is absent here, so this likely arose from a read error. The chain uses TRBV12-3 or TRBV12-4 and TRBJ1-1; TRBD1 matches 7 bases. V trimming: 4 bases; J trimming: 4 bases; junction bases outside the gene matches: 3. This CDR3 comprises 13 residues. CDR3 DNA sequence: TGTGCCAGCAGTTCAGGGACAGCCACTGAAGCTTTCCTT. Its protein is CASSSGTATEAFL.

On this clonotype: A much larger clonotype is one base distant, so this may be a read error. The chain recombines TRBV20-1 with TRBJ2-4; 8 nucleotides agree with TRBD2. TRBJ2-1 explains the end of the DNA better; the J call may be wrong. Germline values: CDR1 DFQATT, CDR2 SNEGSKA (reference sequence). This CDR3 contains 17 residues. In DNA form, the CDR3 reads TGCAGTGCTAGAGCTGGCGGGAGGATATATCGATACAATGATCAGTTCTTC. Translation: CSARAGGRIYRYNDQFF.